A single sample gave rise to the 9 T cell receptor beta chains below, sequenced in a study of shared clonotypes between healthy human individuals. The table came from immunoSEQ multiplex PCR; TCRdb's copy has only in-frame clones and leaves some out. The sample has around 2,000,000 clones, about 95% seen once. Naive CD8 cells, CD45RO-negative and positively selected for CCR7, excluded terminally differentiated effector memory CD45RA+ cells. Sequencing used naive CD8+ T cells sorted from blood. Receptors originate from a young man in good health.

The chain joins TRBV28 to TRBJ1-3, with 8 positions matching TRBD1. The J call may be wrong; the DNA end is better matched by TRBJ2-2. CDR1 and CDR2 (germline): MDHEN, SYDVKM. The CDR3 has 15 amino acids. CDR3 in amino acids: CASIPGQGYTGELFF. Here the CDR3 DNA reads TGTGCCAGCATTCCCGGACAGGGTTACACCGGGGAGCTGTTTTTT.

The genes are TRBV5-1 and TRBJ1-6; TRBD1 is a possible D gene (5 bases). The CDR3 runs to 14 residues. Germline loops: CDR1 SGHRS, CDR2 YFSETQ. V dropped 6 bases and J dropped 6 bases, with 13 bases sitting between them. CDR3 DNA: TGCGCCAGCACCTGGGGGTTGGGTAATTCACCCCTCCACTTT. Translation gives CASTWGLGNSPLHF.

The V call is TRBV29-1, the J call TRBJ2-7, with 11 bases matching TRBD2. The CDR3 is 16 residues long. CDR1 SQVTM and CDR2 ANQGSEA come from the germline V gene. The trim removed 3 bases at V and 3 bases at J, leaving 10 bases unmatched. The CDR3 here is CSVDGNRGLAGYEQYF. DNA for the CDR3: TGCAGCGTTGATGGGAACCGAGGACTAGCGGGCTACGAGCAGTACTTC.

This sequence joins TRBV14 and TRBJ1-5; D unresolved. CDR3 size: 13 residues. Trimming removed 0 bases from V and 4 bases from J, with 4 bases in between. CDR1 and CDR2 (germline): SGHDN, FVKESK. The DNA for the CDR3 is TGTGCCAGCAGCCAAGATTTTAATCAGCCCCAGCATTTT. Its protein product is CASSQDFNQPQHF. Full variable domain (missing parts from reference TRBV14 and TRBJ1-5): EAGVTQFPSHSVIEKGQTVTLRCDPISGHDNLYWYRRVMGKEIKFLLHFVKESKQDESGMPNNRFLAERTGGTYSTLKVQPAELEDSGVYFCASSQDFNQPQHFGDGTRLSIL.

The chain combines TRBV9 with TRBJ2-2; D unresolved. The CDR3 runs to 13 residues. Trimming shortened V by 1 base and J by 4 bases, and 5 bases separated the two germline ends. Germline-derived CDR1 and CDR2 are SGDLS and YYNGEE. CDR3 sequence: CASSVQSTGELFF. The CDR3 DNA reads TGTGCCAGCAGCGTACAGAGCACCGGGGAGCTGTTTTTT.

A few counts support this clone. The rearrangement links TRBV4-1 to TRBJ1-6; no clear D. Germline V lookup: CDR1 MGHRA, CDR2 YSYEKL. The ends were cut back, 5 bases at V and 1 base at J, with 6 bases in the middle. This CDR3 has 14 residues. CDR3 sequence reads: CASSSESYNSPLHF. The DNA for the CDR3 is TGCGCCAGCAGCTCAGAGTCCTATAATTCACCCCTCCACTTT.

The chain recombines TRBV4-3 with TRBJ2-7; unclear D gene. The CDR3 totals 15 residues. CDR1 and CDR2 (germline): LGHNA, YSLEER. V lost 4 bases and J lost 0, with 13 bases in between. CDR3 loop: CASSLAAPTSYEQYF. The CDR3 coding sequence is TGCGCCAGCAGCCTAGCCGCGCCGACCTCCTACGAGCAGTACTTC.

The chain employs TRBV18 and TRBJ1-2; the match to TRBD1 covers 10 bases. The CDR3 spans 16 residues. V dropped 6 bases and J dropped 8; count of bases not matched to a gene: 15. Germline lookup yields CDR1 KGHSH and CDR2 LQKENI. The CDR3 loop is CASSADRGDPPWGYTF. CDR3 in DNA: TGTGCCAGCTCCGCGGACAGGGGGGACCCTCCTTGGGGCTACACCTTC.

This clone was seen just once. The chain is built from TRBV28 and TRBJ2-7; D not resolved. Trimming stripped 6 bases from V and 3 bases from J, with 9 bases between. In germline, CDR1 is MDHEN, CDR2 SYDVKM. CDR3 length: 12 amino acids. In DNA, the CDR3 is TGTGCCAGCAGAGTGGACGGCTACGAGCAGTACTTC. Its protein product is CASRVDGYEQYF.